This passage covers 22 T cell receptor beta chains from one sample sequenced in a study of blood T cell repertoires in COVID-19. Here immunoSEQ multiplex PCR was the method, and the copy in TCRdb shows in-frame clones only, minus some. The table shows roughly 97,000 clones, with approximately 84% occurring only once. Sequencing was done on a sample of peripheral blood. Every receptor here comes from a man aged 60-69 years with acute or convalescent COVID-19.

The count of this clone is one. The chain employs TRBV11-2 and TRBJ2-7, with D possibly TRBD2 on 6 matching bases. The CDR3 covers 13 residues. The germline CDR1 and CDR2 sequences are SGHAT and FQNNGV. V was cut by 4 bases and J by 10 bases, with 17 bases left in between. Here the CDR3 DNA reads TGTGCCAGCAGCTCGCCGTGGGACTCCCGACAGTACGTC. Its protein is CASSSPWDSRQYV.

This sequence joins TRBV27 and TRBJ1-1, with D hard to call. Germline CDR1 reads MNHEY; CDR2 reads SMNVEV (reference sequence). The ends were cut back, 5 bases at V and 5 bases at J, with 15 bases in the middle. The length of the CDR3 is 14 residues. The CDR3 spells CASSPIWGGTEAFF. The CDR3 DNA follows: TGTGCCAGCAGTCCGATCTGGGGAGGGACTGAAGCTTTCTTT.

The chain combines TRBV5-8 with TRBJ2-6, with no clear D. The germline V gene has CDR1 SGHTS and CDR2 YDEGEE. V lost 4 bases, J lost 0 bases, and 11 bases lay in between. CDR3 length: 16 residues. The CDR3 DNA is TGTGCCAGCAGCCTAGAACACAACTCTGGGGCCAACGTCCTGACTTTC. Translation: CASSLEHNSGANVLTF.

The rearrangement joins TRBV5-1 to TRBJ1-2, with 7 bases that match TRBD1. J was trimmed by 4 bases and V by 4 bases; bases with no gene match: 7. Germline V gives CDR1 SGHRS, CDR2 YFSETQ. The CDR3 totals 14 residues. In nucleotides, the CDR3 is TGCGCCAGCAGCGCACGACAGGGTGCCTATGGCTACACCTTC. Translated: CASSARQGAYGYTF.

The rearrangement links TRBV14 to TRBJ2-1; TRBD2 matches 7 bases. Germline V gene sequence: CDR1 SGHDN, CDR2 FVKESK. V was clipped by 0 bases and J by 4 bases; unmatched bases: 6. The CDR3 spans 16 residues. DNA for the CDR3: TGTGCCAGCAGCCAAGACAGCGGGATGGGGTACAATGAGCAGTTCTTC. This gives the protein CASSQDSGMGYNEQFF.

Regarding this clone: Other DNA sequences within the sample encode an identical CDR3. This CDR3 is CASSPRDRGEQYF. The CDR3 bases are TGTGCCAGCTCACCCAGGGACAGGGGCGAGCAGTACTTC. J is TRBJ2-7 and V is TRBV18, with 10 nucleotides matching TRBD1. CDR3 size: 13 residues. The V segment lost 3 bases and the J segment 6 bases; nucleotides outside the gene matches: 2. In germline, CDR1 is KGHSH, CDR2 LQKENI.

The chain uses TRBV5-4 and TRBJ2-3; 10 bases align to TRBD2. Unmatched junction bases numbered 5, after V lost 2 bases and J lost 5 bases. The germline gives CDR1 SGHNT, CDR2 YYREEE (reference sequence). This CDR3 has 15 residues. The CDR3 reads CASSLSGRAVDTQYF. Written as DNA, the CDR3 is TGTGCCAGCAGCTTAAGCGGGAGGGCAGTAGATACGCAGTATTTT.

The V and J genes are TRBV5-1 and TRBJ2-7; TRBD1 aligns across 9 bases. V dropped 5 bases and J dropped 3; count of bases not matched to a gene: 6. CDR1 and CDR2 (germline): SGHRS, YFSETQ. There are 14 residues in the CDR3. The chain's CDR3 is CASRPDRGNYEQYF. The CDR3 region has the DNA TGCGCCAGCAGACCGGACAGGGGAAACTACGAGCAGTACTTC.

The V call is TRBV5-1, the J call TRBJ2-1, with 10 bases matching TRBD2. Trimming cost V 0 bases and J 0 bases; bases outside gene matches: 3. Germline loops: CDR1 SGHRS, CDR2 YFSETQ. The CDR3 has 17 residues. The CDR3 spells CASSLVTSGASYNEQFF. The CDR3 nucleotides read TGCGCCAGCAGCTTGGTAACTAGCGGGGCCTCCTACAATGAGCAGTTCTTC.

The CDR3 DNA reads as TGTGCCAGCAGCGATAGCGGGAGGGCCATAGATACGCAGTATTTT. Protein: CASSDSGRAIDTQYF. This rearrangement joins TRBV11-1 to TRBJ2-3, with 11 nucleotides matching TRBD2. Germline assignment: CDR1 SGHAT and CDR2 FQDESV (reference sequence). V dropped 5 bases and J dropped 5; count of bases not matched to a gene: 6. CDR3 length: 15 residues. Supplemented by reference TRBV11-1 and TRBJ2-3, the full variable domain reads EAEVAQSPRYKITEKSQAVAFWCDPISGHATLYWYRQILGQGPELLVQFQDESVVDDSQLPKDRFSAERLKGVDSTLKIQPAELGDSAMYLCASSDSGRAIDTQYFGPGTRLTVL.

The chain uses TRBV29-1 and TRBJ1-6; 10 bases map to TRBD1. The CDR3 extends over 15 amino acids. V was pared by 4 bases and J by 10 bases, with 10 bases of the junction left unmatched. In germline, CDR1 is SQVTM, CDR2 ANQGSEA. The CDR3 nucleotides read TGCAGCGTTGGGCGATCGGGACAGGGGATATCACCCCTCCACTTT. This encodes CSVGRSGQGISPLHF.

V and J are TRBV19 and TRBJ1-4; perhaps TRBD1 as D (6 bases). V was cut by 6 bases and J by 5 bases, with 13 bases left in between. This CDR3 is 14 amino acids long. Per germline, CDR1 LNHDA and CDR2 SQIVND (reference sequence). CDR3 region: CASRNRDRNEKLFF. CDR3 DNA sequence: TGTGCCAGTAGGAACAGGGACCGGAATGAAAAACTGTTTTTT.

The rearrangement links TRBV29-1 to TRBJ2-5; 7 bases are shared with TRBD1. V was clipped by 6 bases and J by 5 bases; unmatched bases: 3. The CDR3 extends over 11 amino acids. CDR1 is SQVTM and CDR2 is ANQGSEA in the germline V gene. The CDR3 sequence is CSVGQAETQYF. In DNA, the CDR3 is TGCAGCGTCGGACAGGCGGAGACCCAGTACTTC.

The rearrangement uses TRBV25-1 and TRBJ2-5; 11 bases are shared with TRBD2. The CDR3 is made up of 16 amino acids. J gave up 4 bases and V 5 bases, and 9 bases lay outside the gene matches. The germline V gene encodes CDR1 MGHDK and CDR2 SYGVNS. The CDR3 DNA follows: TGTGCCAGCAGTCCGCTAGCGGGAGGATACGGAGAGACCCAGTACTTC. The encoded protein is CASSPLAGGYGETQYF. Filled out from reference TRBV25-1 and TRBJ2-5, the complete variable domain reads EADIYQTPRYLVIGTGKKITLECSQTMGHDKMYWYQQDPGMELHLIHYSYGVNSTEKGDLSSESTVSRIRTEHFPLTLESARPSHTSQYLCASSPLAGGYGETQYFGPGTRLLVL.

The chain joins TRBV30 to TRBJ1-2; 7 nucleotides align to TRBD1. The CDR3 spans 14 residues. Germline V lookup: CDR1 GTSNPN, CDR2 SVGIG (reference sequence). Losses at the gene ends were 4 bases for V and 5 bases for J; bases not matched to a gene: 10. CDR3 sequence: CAWTTQGLYYGYTF. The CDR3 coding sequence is TGTGCCTGGACCACACAGGGGTTGTATTATGGCTACACCTTC.

The CDR3 protein is CASSRTGLYGYTF. The CDR3 coding sequence is TGTGCCAGCTCAAGGACAGGCCTATATGGCTACACCTTC. The rearrangement joins TRBV28 to TRBJ1-2; 7 bases map to TRBD1. Germline CDR1 is MDHEN and CDR2 is SYDVKM. The length of the CDR3 is 13 residues. After removal of 8 bases from V and 5 bases from J, the junction contained 8 bases not matched to a gene.

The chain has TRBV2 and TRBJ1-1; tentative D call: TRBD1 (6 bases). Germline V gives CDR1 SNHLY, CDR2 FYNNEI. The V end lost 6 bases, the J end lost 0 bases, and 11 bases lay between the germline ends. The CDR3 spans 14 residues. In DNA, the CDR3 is TGTGCCAGCAGCAGGGAGGGGGTGAACACTGAAGCTTTCTTT. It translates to CASSREGVNTEAFF.

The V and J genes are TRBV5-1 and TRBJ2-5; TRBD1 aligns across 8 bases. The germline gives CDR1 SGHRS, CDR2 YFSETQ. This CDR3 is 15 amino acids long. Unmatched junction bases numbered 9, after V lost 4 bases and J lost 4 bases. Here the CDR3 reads CASSVSAGGLETQYF. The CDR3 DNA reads TGCGCCAGCAGCGTCTCGGCAGGGGGCCTAGAGACCCAGTACTTC.

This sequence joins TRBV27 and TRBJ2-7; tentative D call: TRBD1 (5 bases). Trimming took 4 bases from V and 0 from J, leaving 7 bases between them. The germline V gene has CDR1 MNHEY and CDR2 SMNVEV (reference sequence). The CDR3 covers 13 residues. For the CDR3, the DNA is TGTGCCAGCAGTTCCGACAGCTCCTACGAGCAGTACTTC. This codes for CASSSDSSYEQYF.

The CDR3, as DNA: TGTGCCAGCTCACCACCGAGACTAGCGGGAAAAACCGGGGAGCTGTTTTTT. Its protein product is CASSPPRLAGKTGELFF. The chain employs TRBV18 and TRBJ2-2; 11 nucleotides match TRBD2. In germline, CDR1 is KGHSH, CDR2 LQKENI. With V trimmed by 0 bases and J by 5 bases, 5 bases remained unmatched. This CDR3 has 17 residues.

CDR3 protein: CASTRGRFEAFF. The CDR3 coding sequence is TGTGCCAGCACCCGAGGGAGGTTTGAAGCTTTCTTT. This rearrangement joins TRBV28 to TRBJ1-1; D is unclear. This CDR3 has 12 residues. Germline CDR1 reads MDHEN; CDR2 reads SYDVKM. The V gene lost 7 bases and the J gene lost 7 bases, with 13 bases spanning the gap.

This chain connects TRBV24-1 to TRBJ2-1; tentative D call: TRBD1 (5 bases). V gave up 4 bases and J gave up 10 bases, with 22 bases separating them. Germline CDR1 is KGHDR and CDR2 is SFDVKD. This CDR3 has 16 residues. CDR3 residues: CATSEIYSPGKEEQFF. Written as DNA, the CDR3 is TGTGCCACCAGTGAGATTTACTCCCCAGGGAAGGAGGAGCAGTTCTTC.